This T cell receptor (beta chain) was identified in a study of T-cell memory formation after mild COVID-19. On the study more broadly: TCR clusters were mostly donor specific.

This clonotype was recorded a few times. As yet, its antigen is unknown. Constant-segment primers served in 5'RACE that generated TCR alpha and TCR beta cDNA libraries bearing sample barcodes and UMIs. From the 5' RACE reads, TCRdb called clonotypes with MiXCR, one entry per CDR3 protein. The table has about 110,000 distinct CDR3 sequences, 9.5% to 15% seen once. The CDR3 contains 15 residues. Germline CDR1 reads SEHNR; CDR2 reads FQNEAQ (reference sequence). The ends lost 4 bases at V and 4 bases at J; junction bases unmatched: 9. Study observations and caveats: Pre-infection memory contained some responding clones, which suggested that cross-reactive memory had joined. Clones that contracted from day 15 to 85 had balanced CD4/CD8; later expanders were CD4+ biased.

This TCR derives from an adult woman who had mild COVID-19 (a few samples of this study predate the infection). Cell type and time point are not known. V gene TRBV7-9 combines with J gene TRBJ2-7; TRBD2 agrees at 8 bases. Sequenced material: PBMCs or a T cell subset sorted from them (not recorded which). The CDR3 DNA reads as TGTGCCAGCAGCTCCAGCAGCGGGAGTATGTACGAGCAGTACTTC. Its translation: CASSSSSGSMYEQYF.